This passage covers 13 T cell receptor beta chains from one sample sequenced in a study of blood T cell repertoires in COVID-19. The repertoire was sequenced with immunoSEQ multiplex PCR; TCRdb's copy has only in-frame clones and lacks some. The table has about 220,000 clones, less than 90% seen once; the top ten hold 15% to 20%. What was sequenced was peripheral blood. The receptors shown here come from a man aged 30-40 years with active or convalescent COVID-19.

The J gene is TRBJ2-1, the V gene TRBV28; no definite D call. V gave up 2 bases and J gave up 0 bases, with 8 bases separating them. The CDR3 sequence is 15 residues long. Germline V gives CDR1 MDHEN, CDR2 SYDVKM. The CDR3 region is CASSLRESSYNEQFF. CDR3 DNA: TGTGCCAGCAGTTTAAGAGAGAGCTCCTACAATGAGCAGTTCTTC.

The chain is built from TRBV5-1 and TRBJ1-5; D is undetermined. Germline V gene sequence: CDR1 SGHRS, CDR2 YFSETQ. V was cut by 1 base and J by 0 bases, with 8 bases left in between. The CDR3 is 15 residues long. CDR3 sequence (DNA): TGCGCCAGCAGCTTGCACGGTAATAGCAATCAGCCCCAGCATTTT. It is translated as CASSLHGNSNQPQHF. The complete variable domain, with remaining parts taken from reference TRBV5-1 and TRBJ1-5, reads KAGVTQTPRYLIKTRGQQVTLSCSPISGHRSVSWYQQTPGQGLQFLFEYFSETQRNKGNFPGRFSGRQFSNSRSEMNVSTLELGDSALYLCASSLHGNSNQPQHFGDGTRLSIL.

A remark on this clone: At one boundary the junction diverges from the germline segment, which might be a read error. The chain carries TRBV9 and TRBJ1-5; possible D gene TRBD1, 6 bases. The V gene's germline CDR1 is SGDLS and CDR2 YYNGEE. This CDR3 spans 15 amino acids. The CDR3: CASSPEGDQNRPQHF. The CDR3 DNA reads TGTGCCAGCAGCCCCGAGGGGGACCAAAATCGGCCCCAGCATTTT.

This sequence joins TRBV9 and TRBJ2-7; perhaps TRBD2 as D (6 bases). The germline V and J ends were trimmed by 0 bases and 2 bases, with 12 bases remaining between them. The CDR3 consists of 15 residues. In germline, CDR1 is SGDLS, CDR2 YYNGEE. The CDR3 here is CASSVAEGLPYEQYF. For the CDR3, the DNA is TGTGCCAGCAGCGTAGCGGAGGGATTACCCTACGAGCAGTACTTC.

The rearrangement links TRBV29-1 to TRBJ2-1, with TRBD2 identical over 11 bases. This CDR3 comprises 16 residues. V lost 6 bases and J lost 7; bases outside the gene matches: 14. Germline loops: CDR1 SQVTM, CDR2 ANQGSEA. The CDR3 region is CSVGEGLAASQNEQFF. As DNA, the CDR3 is TGCAGCGTGGGGGAGGGACTAGCGGCATCCCAGAATGAGCAGTTCTTC.

V is TRBV27 and J is TRBJ2-1, with TRBD1 identical over 11 bases. V was clipped by 4 bases and J by 4 bases; unmatched bases: 9. The CDR3 is made up of 17 amino acids. Germline V lookup: CDR1 MNHEY, CDR2 SMNVEV (reference sequence). CDR3 sequence reads: CASSSNRDRGSYNEQFF. In DNA, the CDR3 is TGTGCCAGCAGTTCGAACCGGGACAGGGGGAGTTACAATGAGCAGTTCTTC.

This clone was seen only once. This chain uses TRBV11-2 with TRBJ2-1; 14 bases align to TRBD2. There are 15 residues in the CDR3. With V trimmed by 2 bases and J by 7 bases, 1 base remained unmatched. CDR1 is SGHAT and CDR2 is FQNNGV in the germline V gene. DNA of the CDR3: TGTGCCAGCAGCTTAAGACTAGCGGGAGGGAATGAGCAGTTCTTC. This translates into CASSLRLAGGNEQFF.

This clone has just one count. This sequence joins TRBV7-2 and TRBJ2-2; TRBD1 matches at 8 bases. Germline CDR1 reads SGHTA; CDR2 reads FQGNSA. The CDR3 contains 16 residues. The ends lost 1 base at V and 2 bases at J; junction bases unmatched: 3. For the CDR3, the DNA is TGTGCCAGCAGCTTAGGCAGGGGGCAAAACACCGGGGAGCTGTTTTTT. Its protein is CASSLGRGQNTGELFF.

The V and J genes are TRBV27 and TRBJ2-2; D is possibly TRBD2 (6 bases). Deletions cut 8 bases from V and 13 bases from J, with 26 bases between. The CDR3 is made up of 15 amino acids. Germline V gene data show CDR1 as MNHEY and CDR2 as SMNVEV (reference sequence). CDR3 in amino acids: CASSVTMTLRGGLFF. In DNA form, the CDR3 reads TGTGCCAGCTCCGTGACGATGACCCTCCGGGGAGGGCTGTTTTTT.

The rearrangement joins TRBV24-1 to TRBJ2-5; TRBD2 might be the D (5 bases). Germline V gives CDR1 KGHDR, CDR2 SFDVKD. V dropped 6 bases and J dropped 1 base, with 14 bases sitting between them. The CDR3 is 15 residues long. The CDR3: CATSPSTVPQETQYF. The CDR3 DNA is TGTGCCACCAGTCCTAGCACAGTACCCCAAGAGACCCAGTACTTC.

CDR3 sequence (DNA): TGTGCCAGCAGTTTAGGTGAGGTCGGAAAAAAGCAGTTCTTC. Translated, it gives CASSLGEVGKKQFF. This chain joins TRBV28 and TRBJ2-1; D is unclear. Trimming cost V 2 bases and J 11 bases, with 16 bases left between them. The CDR3 consists of 14 residues. The germline V gene encodes CDR1 MDHEN and CDR2 SYDVKM.

The DNA for the CDR3 is TGTGCCAGCAGCCGACAGGACGGAGAGCAGTACTTC. It yields the protein CASSRQDGEQYF. The chain employs TRBV6-2 or TRBV6-3 and TRBJ2-7; possible D gene TRBD1, 6 bases. The CDR3 covers 12 residues. Trimming took off 6 bases at V and 7 bases at J, with 13 bases between the two ends. Germline-derived CDR1 and CDR2 are MNHEY and SVGEGT.

The V and J genes are TRBV4-1 and TRBJ2-1, with 7 bases identical to TRBD2. Germline trimming cut 4 bases from V and 0 bases from J; bases unmatched to any gene: 6. The CDR3 covers 16 residues. Germline-derived CDR1 and CDR2 are MGHRA and YSYEKL. CDR3 DNA sequence: TGCGCCAGCAGCCCCCGGGTAGCGGGCTCCTACAATGAGCAGTTCTTC. This gives the protein CASSPRVAGSYNEQFF.